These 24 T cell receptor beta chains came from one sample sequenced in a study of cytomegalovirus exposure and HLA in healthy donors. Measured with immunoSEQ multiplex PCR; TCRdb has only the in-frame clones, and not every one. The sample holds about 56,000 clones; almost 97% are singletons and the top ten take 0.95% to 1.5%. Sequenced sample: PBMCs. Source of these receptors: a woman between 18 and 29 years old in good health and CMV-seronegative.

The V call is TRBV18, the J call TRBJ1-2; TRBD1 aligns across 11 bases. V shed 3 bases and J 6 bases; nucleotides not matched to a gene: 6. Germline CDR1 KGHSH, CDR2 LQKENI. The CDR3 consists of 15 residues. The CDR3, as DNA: TGTGCCAGCTCACCGGGGACAGGGGGTGTCGATGGCTACACCTTC. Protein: CASSPGTGGVDGYTF. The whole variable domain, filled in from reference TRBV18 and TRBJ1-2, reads NAGVMQNPRHLVRRRGQEARLRCSPMKGHSHVYWYRQLPEEGLKFMVYLQKENIIDESGMPKERFSAEFPKEGPSILRIQQVVRGDSAAYFCASSPGTGGVDGYTFGSGTRLTVV.

CDR3 residues: CASSLGPTGPEGGYTF. CDR3 nucleotide sequence: TGTGCCAGCAGCTTAGGCCCGACAGGCCCCGAGGGGGGCTACACCTTC. The chain recombines TRBV11-2 with TRBJ1-2, with a possible D match to TRBD1 (6 bases). With 1 base removed from V and 8 bases from J, the gap between germline ends came to 20 bases. CDR3 length equals 16 residues. CDR1 and CDR2 from the germline V gene are SGHAT and FQNNGV.

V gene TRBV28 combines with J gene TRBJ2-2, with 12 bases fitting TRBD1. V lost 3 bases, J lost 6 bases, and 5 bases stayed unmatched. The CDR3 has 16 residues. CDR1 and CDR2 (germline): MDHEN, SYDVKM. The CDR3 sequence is CASSLSGDRGPGELFF. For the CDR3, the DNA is TGTGCCAGCAGTTTGTCCGGGGACAGGGGGCCCGGGGAGCTGTTTTTT.

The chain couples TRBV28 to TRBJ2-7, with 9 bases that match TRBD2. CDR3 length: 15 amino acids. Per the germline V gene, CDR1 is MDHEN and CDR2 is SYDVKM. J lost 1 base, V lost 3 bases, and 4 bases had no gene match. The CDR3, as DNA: TGTGCCAGCAGTTTTCACCTAGCGGGGTCCTACGAGCAGTACTTC. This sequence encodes CASSFHLAGSYEQYF.

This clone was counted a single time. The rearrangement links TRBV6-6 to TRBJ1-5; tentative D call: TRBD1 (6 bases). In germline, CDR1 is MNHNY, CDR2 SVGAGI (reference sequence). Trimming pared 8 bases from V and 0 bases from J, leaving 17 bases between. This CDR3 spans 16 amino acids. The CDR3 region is CASVGRRGNSNQPQHF. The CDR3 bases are TGTGCCAGCGTGGGCAGAAGGGGGAATAGCAATCAGCCCCAGCATTTT.

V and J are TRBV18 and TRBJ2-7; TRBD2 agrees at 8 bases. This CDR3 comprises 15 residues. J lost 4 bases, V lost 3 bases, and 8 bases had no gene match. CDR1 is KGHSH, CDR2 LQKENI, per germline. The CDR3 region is CASSPGVAGIYEQYF. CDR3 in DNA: TGTGCCAGCTCACCGGGGGTAGCGGGGATATACGAGCAGTACTTC.

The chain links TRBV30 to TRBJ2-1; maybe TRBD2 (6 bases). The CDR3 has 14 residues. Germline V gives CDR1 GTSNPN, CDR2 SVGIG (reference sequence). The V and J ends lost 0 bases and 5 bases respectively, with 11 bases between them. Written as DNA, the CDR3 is TGTGCCTGGAGTGTCGGGGGACCAAACAATGAGCAGTTCTTC. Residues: CAWSVGGPNNEQFF.

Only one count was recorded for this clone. CDR3 protein: CASTTAMTSSNEQFF. CDR3 nucleotide sequence: TGTGCCAGTACAACCGCAATGACTAGCAGTAATGAGCAGTTCTTC. The chain carries TRBV19 and TRBJ2-1, with 7 bases that match TRBD2. Germline V lookup: CDR1 LNHDA, CDR2 SQIVND (reference sequence). The ends lost 7 bases at V and 7 bases at J; junction bases unmatched: 13. The length of the CDR3 is 15 residues. Using reference TRBV19 and TRBJ2-1 for the parts outside the CDR3, the full variable domain is DGGITQSPKYLFRKEGQNVTLSCEQNLNHDAMYWYRQDPGQGLRLIYYSQIVNDFQKGDIAEGYSVSREKKESFPLTVTSAQKNPTAFYLCASTTAMTSSNEQFFGPGTRLTVL.

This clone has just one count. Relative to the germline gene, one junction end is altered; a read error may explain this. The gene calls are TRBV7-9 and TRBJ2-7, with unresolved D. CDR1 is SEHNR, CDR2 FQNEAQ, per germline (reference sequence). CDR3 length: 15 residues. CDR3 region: CASSRRRPDSHEQYF. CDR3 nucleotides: TGTGCCAGCAGCCGCCGACGGCCCGACTCCCACGAGCAGTACTTC.

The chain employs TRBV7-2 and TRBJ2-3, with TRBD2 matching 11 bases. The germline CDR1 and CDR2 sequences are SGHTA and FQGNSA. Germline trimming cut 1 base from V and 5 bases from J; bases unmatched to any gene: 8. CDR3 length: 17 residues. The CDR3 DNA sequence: TGTGCCAGCAGCTTAGTGTTTAGCGGGAGGGCCGGAGATACGCAGTATTTT. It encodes CASSLVFSGRAGDTQYF.

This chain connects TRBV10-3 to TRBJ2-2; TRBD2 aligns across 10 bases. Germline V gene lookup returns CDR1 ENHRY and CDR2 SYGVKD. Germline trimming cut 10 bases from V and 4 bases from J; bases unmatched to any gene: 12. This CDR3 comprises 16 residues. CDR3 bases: TGTGCCACCCGGCCCGGAGCGGGAGGGGCCACCGGGGAGCTGTTTTTT. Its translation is CATRPGAGGATGELFF.

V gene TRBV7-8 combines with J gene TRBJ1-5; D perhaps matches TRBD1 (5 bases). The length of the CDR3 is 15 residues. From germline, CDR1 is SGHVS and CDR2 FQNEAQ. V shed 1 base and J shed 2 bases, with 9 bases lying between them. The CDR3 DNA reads TGTGCCAGCAGCTTAGTCGGAGGGGGCAATCAGCCCCAGCATTTT. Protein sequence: CASSLVGGGNQPQHF.

CDR3 residues: CASSQGGQGRETQYF. CDR3 sequence (DNA): TGTGCCAGCAGCCAAGGGGGACAGGGTCGGGAGACCCAGTACTTC. The chain joins TRBV4-2 to TRBJ2-5, with 9 bases lining up with TRBD1. Germline CDR1 reads LGHNA; CDR2 reads YNFKEQ. With V trimmed by 1 base and J by 5 bases, 5 bases remained unmatched. The CDR3 covers 15 residues.

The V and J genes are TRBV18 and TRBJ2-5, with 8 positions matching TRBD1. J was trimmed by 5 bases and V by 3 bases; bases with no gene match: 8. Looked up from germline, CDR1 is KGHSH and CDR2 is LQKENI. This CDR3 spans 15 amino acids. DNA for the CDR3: TGTGCCAGCTCACCCCCCCGACAGGGGCCGGAGACCCAGTACTTC. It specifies CASSPPRQGPETQYF.

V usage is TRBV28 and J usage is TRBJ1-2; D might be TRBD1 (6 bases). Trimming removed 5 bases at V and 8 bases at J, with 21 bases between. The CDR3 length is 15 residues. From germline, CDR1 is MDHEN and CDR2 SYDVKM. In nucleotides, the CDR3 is TGTGCCAGCAGTACGCCCGGGACAAGGTCCGGGGGCTACACCTTC. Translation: CASSTPGTRSGGYTF.

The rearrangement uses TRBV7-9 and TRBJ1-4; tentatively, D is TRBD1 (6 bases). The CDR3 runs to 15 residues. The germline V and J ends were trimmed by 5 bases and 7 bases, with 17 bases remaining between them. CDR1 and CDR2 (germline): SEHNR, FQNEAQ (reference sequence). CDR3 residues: CASSPPQGWGEKLFF. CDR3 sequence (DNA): TGTGCCAGCAGCCCGCCACAGGGCTGGGGTGAAAAACTGTTTTTT.

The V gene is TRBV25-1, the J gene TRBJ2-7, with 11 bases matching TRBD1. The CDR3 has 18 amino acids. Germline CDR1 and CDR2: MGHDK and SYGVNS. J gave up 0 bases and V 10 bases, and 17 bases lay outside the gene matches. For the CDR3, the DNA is TGTGCCACCAGCCCGGGACAGGGGGGTATTAGGAGCTCCTACGAGCAGTACTTC. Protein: CATSPGQGGIRSSYEQYF.

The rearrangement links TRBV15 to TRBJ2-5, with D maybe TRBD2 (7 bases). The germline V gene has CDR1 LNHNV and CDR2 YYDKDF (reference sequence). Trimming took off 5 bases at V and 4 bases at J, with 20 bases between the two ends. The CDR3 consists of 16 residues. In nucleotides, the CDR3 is TGTGCCACCAGCGGCATCGCGGGGGCCCCTCGAGAGACCCAGTACTTC. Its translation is CATSGIAGAPRETQYF.

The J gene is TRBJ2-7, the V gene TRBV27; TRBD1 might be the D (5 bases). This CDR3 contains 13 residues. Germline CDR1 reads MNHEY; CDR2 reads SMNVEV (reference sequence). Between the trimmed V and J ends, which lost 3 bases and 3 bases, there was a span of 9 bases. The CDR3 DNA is TGTGCCAGCAGTTTGACAGCCTTCTACGAGCAGTACTTC. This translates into CASSLTAFYEQYF.

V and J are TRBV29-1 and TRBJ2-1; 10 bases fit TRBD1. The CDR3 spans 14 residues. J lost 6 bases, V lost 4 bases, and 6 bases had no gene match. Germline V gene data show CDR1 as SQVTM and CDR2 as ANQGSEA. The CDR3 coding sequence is TGCAGCGTTGGGTACGGACAGGGGGGCAATGAGCAGTTCTTC. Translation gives CSVGYGQGGNEQFF.

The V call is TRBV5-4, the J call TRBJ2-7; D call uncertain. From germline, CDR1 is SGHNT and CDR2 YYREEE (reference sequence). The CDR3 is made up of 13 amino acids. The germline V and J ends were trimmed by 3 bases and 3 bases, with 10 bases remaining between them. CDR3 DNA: TGTGCCAGCAGCTCCCCCATTGTCTACGAGCAGTACTTC. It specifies CASSSPIVYEQYF.

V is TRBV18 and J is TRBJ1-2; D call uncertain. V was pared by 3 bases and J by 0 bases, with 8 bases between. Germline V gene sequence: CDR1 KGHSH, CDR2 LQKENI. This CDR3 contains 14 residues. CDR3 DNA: TGTGCCAGCTCACCCCGCGGGGCTAACTATGGCTACACCTTC. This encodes CASSPRGANYGYTF.

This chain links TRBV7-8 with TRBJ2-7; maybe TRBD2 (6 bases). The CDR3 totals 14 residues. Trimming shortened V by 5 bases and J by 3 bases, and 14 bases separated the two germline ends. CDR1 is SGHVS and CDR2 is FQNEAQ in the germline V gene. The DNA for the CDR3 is TGTGCCAGCAGCCCACGGGGGACCGTCTACGAGCAGTACTTC. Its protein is CASSPRGTVYEQYF.

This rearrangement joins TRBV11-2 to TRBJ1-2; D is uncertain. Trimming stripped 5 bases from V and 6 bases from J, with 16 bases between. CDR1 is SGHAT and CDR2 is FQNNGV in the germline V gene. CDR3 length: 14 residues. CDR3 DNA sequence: TGTGCCAGCAGCCCCATGACCGAGGGAAATGGCTACACCTTC. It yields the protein CASSPMTEGNGYTF. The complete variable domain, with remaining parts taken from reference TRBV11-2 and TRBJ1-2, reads EAGVAQSPRYKIIEKRQSVAFWCNPISGHATLYWYQQILGQGPKLLIQFQNNGVVDDSQLPKDRFSAERLKGVDSTLKIQPAKLEDSAVYLCASSPMTEGNGYTFGSGTRLTVV.